Described below is a single T cell receptor (beta chain) sequence and its context. The germline gives CDR1 MDHEN, CDR2 SYDVKM. The CDR3 runs 18 residues. The V and J ends lost 5 bases and 0 bases, in that order; junction bases with no gene match: 12. The data were produced by immunoSEQ multiplex PCR, yet TCRdb's version contains in-frame clones alone and is incomplete. The table shows approximately 60,000 clones, with 94% occurring only once. The data originate from a study of T cell changes during pregnancy in multiple sclerosis. This chain links TRBV28 with TRBJ1-4; the match to TRBD1 covers 7 bases. The receptor was derived from a female donor with multiple sclerosis, enrolled in a pregnancy study. This material consisted of CD8+ T cells from peripheral blood mononuclear cells, taken in the third trimester of pregnancy. CDR3 region: CASSIPQGTVATNEKLFF. Written as DNA, the CDR3 is TGTGCCAGCAGTATCCCACAGGGGACAGTTGCAACTAATGAAAAACTGTTTTTT.